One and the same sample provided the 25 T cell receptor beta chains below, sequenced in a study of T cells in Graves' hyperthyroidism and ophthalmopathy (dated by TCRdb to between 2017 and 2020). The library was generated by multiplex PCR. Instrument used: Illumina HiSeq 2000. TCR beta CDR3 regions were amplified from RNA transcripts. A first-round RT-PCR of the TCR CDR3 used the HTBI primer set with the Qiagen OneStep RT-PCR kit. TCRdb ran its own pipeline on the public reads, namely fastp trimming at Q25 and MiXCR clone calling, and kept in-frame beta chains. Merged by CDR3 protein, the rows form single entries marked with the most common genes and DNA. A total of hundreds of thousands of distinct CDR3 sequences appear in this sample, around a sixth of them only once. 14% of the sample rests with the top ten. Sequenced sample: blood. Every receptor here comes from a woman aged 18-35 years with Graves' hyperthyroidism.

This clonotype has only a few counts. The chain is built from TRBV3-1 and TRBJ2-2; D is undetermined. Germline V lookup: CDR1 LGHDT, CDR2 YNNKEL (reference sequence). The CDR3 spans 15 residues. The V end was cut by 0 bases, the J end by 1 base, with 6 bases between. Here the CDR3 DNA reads TGTGCCAGCAGCCAAGAATTACAGAACACCGGGGAGCTGTTTTTT. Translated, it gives CASSQELQNTGELFF.

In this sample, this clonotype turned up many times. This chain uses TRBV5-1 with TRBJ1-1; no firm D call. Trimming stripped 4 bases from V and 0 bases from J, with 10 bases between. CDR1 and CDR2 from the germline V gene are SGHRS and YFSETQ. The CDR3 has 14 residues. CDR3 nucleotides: TGCGCCAGCAGCATCGAGGCCTTGAACACTGAAGCTTTCTTT. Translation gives CASSIEALNTEAFF.

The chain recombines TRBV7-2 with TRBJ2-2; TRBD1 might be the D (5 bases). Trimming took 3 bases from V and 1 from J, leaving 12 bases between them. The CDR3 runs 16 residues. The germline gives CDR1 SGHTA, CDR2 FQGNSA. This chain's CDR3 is CASSFIGALNTGELFF. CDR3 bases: TGTGCCAGCAGCTTTATTGGGGCCCTGAACACCGGGGAGCTGTTTTTT.

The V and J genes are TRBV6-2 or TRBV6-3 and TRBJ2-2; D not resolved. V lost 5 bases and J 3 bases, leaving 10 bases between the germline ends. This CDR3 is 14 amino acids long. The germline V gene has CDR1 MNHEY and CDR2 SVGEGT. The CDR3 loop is CASSEGVYTGELFF. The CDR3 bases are TGTGCCAGCAGTGAAGGAGTATACACCGGGGAGCTGTTTTTT.

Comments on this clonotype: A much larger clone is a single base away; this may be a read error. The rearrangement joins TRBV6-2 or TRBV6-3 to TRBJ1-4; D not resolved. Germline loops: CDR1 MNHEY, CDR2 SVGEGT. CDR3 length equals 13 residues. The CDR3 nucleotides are TGTGCCAGCAGTTACGGACGGAATGAAAAACCGTTTTTT. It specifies CASSYGRNEKPFF.

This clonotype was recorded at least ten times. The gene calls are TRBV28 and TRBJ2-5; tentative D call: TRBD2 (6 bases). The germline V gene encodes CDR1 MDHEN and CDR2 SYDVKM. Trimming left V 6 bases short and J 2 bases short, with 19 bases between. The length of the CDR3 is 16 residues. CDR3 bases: TGTGCCAGCAGACCTTTTCTGAGGGAGGATCAAGAGACCCAGTACTTC. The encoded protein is CASRPFLREDQETQYF.

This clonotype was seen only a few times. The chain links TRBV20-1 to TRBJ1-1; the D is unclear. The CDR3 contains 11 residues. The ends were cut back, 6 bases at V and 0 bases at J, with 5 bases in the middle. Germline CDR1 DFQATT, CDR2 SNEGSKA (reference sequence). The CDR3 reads CSAEVNTEAFF. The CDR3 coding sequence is TGCAGTGCGGAGGTGAACACTGAAGCTTTCTTT.

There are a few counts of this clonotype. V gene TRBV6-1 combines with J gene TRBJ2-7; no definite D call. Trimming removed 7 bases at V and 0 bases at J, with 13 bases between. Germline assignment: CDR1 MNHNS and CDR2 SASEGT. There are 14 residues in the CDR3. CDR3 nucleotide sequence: TGTGCCAGCACCACCCGGGCCAGCTCCTACGAGCAGTACTTC. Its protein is CASTTRASSYEQYF.

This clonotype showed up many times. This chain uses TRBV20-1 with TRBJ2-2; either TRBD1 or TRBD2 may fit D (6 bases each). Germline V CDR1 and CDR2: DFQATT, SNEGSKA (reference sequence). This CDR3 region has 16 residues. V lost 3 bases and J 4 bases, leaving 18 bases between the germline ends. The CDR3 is CSASKSRGPGTGELFF. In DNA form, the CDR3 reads TGCAGTGCTAGCAAGTCTCGGGGGCCCGGCACCGGGGAGCTGTTTTTT.

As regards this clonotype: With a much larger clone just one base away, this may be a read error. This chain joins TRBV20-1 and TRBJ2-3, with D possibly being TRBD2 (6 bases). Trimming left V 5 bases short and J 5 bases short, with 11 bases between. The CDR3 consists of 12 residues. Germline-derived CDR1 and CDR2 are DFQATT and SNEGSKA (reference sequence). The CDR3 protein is CSAPDYIDTQYF. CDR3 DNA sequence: TGCAGTGCTCCGGACTACATAGATACGCAGTATTTT.

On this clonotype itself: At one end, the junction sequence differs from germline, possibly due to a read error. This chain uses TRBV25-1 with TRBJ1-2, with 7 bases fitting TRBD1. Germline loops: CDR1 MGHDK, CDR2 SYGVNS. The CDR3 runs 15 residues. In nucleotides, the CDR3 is TGTGCCGGCAGTGAAACAGGGGAGAGAGGCTATGGCTACACCTTC. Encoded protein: CAGSETGERGYGYTF.

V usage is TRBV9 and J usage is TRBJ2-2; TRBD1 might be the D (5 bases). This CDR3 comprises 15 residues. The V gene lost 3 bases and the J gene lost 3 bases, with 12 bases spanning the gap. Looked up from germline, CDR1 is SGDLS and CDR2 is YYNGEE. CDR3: CASSAQGYDTGELFF. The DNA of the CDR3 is TGTGCCAGCAGCGCCCAGGGCTATGACACCGGGGAGCTGTTTTTT. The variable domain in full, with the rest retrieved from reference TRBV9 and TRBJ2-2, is DSGVTQTPKHLITATGQRVTLRCSPRSGDLSVYWYQQSLDQGLQFLIQYYNGEERAKGNILERFSAQQFPDLHSELNLSSLELGDSALYFCASSAQGYDTGELFFGEGSRLTVL.

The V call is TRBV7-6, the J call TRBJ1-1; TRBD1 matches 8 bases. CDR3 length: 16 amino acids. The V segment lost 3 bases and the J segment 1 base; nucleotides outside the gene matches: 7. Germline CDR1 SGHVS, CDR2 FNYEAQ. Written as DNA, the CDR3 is TGTGCCAGCAGCTTGGAGATGACAGGGGCGAACACTGAAGCTTTCTTT. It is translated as CASSLEMTGANTEAFF.

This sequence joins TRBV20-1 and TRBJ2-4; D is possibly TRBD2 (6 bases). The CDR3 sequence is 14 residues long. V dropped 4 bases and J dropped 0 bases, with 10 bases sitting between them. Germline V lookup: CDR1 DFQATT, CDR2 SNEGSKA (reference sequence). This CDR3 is CSAKSSGAKNIQYF. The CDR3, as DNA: TGCAGTGCTAAAAGTAGCGGAGCCAAAAACATTCAGTACTTC.

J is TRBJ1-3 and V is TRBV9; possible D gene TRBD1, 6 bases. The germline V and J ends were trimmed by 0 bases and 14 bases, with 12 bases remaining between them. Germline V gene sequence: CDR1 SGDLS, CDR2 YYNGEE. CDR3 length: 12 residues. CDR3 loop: CASSVADRPLYF. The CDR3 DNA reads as TGTGCCAGCAGCGTAGCCGACAGGCCCTTATATTTT. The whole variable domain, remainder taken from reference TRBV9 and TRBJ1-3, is DSGVTQTPKHLITATGQRVTLRCSPRSGDLSVYWYQQSLDQGLQFLIQYYNGEERAKGNILERFSAQQFPDLHSELNLSSLELGDSALYFCASSVADRPLYFGEGSWLTVV.

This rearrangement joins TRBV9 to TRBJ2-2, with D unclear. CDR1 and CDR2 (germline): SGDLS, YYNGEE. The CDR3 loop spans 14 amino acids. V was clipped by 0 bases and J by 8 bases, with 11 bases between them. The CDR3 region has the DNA TGTGCCAGCAGCGTAGCCGTTACCCAAGGGGAGCTGTTTTTT. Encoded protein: CASSVAVTQGELFF.

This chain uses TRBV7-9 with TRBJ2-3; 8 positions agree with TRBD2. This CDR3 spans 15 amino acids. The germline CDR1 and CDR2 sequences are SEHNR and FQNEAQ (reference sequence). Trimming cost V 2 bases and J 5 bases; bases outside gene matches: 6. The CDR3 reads CASSLKAGVLDTQYF. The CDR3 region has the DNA TGTGCCAGCAGCTTAAAAGCGGGGGTATTAGATACGCAGTATTTT.

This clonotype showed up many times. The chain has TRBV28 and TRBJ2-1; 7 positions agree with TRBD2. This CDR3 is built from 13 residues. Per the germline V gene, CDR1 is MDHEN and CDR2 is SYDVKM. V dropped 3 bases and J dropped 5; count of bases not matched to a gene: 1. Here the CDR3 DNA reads TGTGCCAGCAGTTTTCGGGGGGACAATGAGCAGTTCTTC. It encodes CASSFRGDNEQFF.

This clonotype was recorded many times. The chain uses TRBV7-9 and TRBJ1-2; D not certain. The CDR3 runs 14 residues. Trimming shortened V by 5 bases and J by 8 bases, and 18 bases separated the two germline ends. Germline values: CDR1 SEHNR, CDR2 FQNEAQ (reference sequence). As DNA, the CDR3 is TGTGCCAGCAGCCCATCTGGCCGATCCCAGGGCTACACCTTC. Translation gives CASSPSGRSQGYTF.

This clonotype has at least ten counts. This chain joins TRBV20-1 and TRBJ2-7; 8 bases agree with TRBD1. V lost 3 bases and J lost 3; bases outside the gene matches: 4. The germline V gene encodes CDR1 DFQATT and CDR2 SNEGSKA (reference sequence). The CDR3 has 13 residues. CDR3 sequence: CSASGQGVYEQYF. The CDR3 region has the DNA TGCAGTGCTAGTGGACAGGGCGTCTACGAGCAGTACTTC.

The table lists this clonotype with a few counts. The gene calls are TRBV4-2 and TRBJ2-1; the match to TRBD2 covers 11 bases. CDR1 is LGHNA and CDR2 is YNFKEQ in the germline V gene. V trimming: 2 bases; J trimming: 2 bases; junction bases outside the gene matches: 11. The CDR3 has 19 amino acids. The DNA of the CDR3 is TGTGCCAGCAGCCAACTTGGGACTAGCGGCCTTTTCGCCTACAATGAGCAGTTCTTC. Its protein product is CASSQLGTSGLFAYNEQFF.

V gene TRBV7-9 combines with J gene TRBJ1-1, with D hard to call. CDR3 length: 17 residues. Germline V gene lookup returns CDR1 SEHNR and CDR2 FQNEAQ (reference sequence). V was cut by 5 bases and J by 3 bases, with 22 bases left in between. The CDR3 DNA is TGTGCCAGCAGCAATACCTTAGGGCCGACTGAGGACACTGAAGCTTTCTTT. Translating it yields CASSNTLGPTEDTEAFF.

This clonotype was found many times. The CDR3 DNA follows: TGTGCCAGCAGAAAAATCGGGACCTATGGCTACACCTTC. Translating it yields CASRKIGTYGYTF. This chain uses TRBV6-2 or TRBV6-3 with TRBJ1-2; D perhaps matches TRBD1 (5 bases). Deletions cut 6 bases from V and 4 bases from J, with 12 bases between. CDR1 and CDR2 (germline): MNHEY, SVGEGT. CDR3 size: 13 residues.

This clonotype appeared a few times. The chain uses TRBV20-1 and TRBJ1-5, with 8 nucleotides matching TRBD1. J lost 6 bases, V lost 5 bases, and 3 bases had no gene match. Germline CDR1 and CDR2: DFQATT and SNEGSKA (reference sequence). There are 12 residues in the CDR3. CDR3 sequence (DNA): TGCAGTGCTTGGACAGGGCTTCAGCCCCAGCATTTT. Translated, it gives CSAWTGLQPQHF.

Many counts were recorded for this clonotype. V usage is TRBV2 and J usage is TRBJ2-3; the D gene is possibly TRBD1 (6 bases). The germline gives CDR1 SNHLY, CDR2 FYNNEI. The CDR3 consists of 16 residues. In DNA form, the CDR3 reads TGTGCAGCAGGAGGATCCACGGGACATGGCACAGATACGCAGTATTTT. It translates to CAAGGSTGHGTDTQYF.